In its sample, the clone carrying this TCR beta chain was seen many times. Its target is unknown. Original handling: The authors used CDR3 differences across clinicopathological groups to build a distant-metastasis classifier for papillary thyroid cancer. Via MiXCR, TCRdb re-called the PCR reads. TCRdb, rather than the study authors, made the V and J calls. The table lists tens of thousands of clones, over 15% of them singletons. The entire patient cohort was treatment-naive prior to thyroid surgery. This record comes from a study of metastatic and nonmetastatic thyroid tumors. Study overall: Malignant and benign thyroid patients had repertoires compared in peripheral blood and tumor or nodule tissue.

The ends were cut back, 6 bases at V and 4 bases at J, with 16 bases in the middle. This CDR3 comprises 15 residues. Germline V gene data show CDR1 as KGHDR and CDR2 as SFDVKD. The study, taken as a whole, reports: Patients with malignant thyroid tumors reportedly had significantly higher TCR beta diversity than those with benign nodules, in blood and tumor.

This clonotype was obtained from a male donor with papillary thyroid cancer or a benign thyroid nodule (not recorded which). Some clones in this sample may be carry-over from other donors' samples. The sequenced sample consisted of blood. V and J are TRBV24-1 and TRBJ2-3; D possibly corresponds to TRBD1 (6 bases). CDR3 sequence (DNA): TGTGCCACCAGTACCCCCGGACAGATGCCAGATACGCAGTATTTT. This gives the protein CATSTPGQMPDTQYF.